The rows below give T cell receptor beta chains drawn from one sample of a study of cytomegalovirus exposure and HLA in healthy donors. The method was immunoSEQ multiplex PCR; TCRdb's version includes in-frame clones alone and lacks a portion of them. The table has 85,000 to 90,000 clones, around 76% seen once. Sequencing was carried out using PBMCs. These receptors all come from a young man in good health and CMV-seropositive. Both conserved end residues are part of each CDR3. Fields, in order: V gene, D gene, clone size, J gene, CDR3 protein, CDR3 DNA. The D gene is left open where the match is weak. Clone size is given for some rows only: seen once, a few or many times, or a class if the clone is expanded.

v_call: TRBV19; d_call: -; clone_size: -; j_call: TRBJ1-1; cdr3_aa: CASSNGNTEAFF; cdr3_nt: TGTGCCAGTAGTAACGGGAACACTGAAGCTTTCTTT
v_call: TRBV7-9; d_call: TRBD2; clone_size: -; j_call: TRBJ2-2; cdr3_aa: CASSFVLAGTGELFF; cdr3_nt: TGTGCCAGCAGCTTCGTTCTAGCGGGCACCGGGGAGCTGTTTTTT
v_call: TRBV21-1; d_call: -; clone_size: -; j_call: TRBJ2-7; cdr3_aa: CASSSVLSVAVRSSYEQYF; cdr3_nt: TGTGCCAGCAGCAGCGTACTAAGCGTGGCCGTTCGAAGCTCCTACGAGCAGTACTTC
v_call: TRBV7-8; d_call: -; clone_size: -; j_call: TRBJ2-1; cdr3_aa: CASSVTNEQFF; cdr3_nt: TGTGCCAGCAGCGTGACAAATGAGCAGTTCTTC
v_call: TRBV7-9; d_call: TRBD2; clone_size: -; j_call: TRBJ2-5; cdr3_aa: CASSFVTSGGLSETQYF; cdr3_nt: TGTGCCAGCAGCTTTGTGACTAGCGGGGGGCTATCGGAGACCCAGTACTTC
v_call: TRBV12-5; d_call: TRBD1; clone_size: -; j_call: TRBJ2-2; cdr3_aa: CASGLQGATGELFF; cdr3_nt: TGTGCTAGTGGCCTACAGGGGGCAACCGGGGAGCTGTTTTTT
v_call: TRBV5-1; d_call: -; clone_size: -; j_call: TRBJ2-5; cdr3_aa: CASYTAGKQETQYF; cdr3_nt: TGCGCCAGTTACACTGCAGGGAAACAAGAGACCCAGTACTTC
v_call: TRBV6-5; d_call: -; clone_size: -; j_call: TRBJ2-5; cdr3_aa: CASSYGGGLRGETQYF; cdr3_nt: TGTGCCAGCAGTTACGGGGGGGGGCTTCGGGGAGAGACCCAGTACTTC
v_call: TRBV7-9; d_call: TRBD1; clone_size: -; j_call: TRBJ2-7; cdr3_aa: CASSLEGQGAHEQYF; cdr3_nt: TGTGCCAGCAGCTTAGAAGGACAGGGGGCCCACGAGCAGTACTTC
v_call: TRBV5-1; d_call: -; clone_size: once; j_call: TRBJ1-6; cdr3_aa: CASSLGAVNSPLHF; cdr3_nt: TGCGCCAGCAGCTTGGGGGCAGTCAATTCACCCCTCCACTTT
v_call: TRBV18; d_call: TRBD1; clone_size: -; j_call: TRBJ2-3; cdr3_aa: CASSENRGGSDTQYF; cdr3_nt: TGTGCCAGCTCAGAGAACAGGGGTGGTTCAGATACGCAGTATTTT
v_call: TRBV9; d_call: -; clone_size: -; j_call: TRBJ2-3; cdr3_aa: CASSVGRDTQYF; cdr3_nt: TGTGCCAGCAGCGTAGGCCGGGATACGCAGTATTTT
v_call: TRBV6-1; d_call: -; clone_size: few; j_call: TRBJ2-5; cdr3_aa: CASSELGLRETQYF; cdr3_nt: TGTGCCAGCAGTGAACTGGGGCTTAGGGAGACCCAGTACTTC
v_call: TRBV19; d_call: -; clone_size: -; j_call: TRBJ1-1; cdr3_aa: CASNNDRTNTEAFF; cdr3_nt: TGTGCCAGTAACAATGACAGGACCAACACTGAAGCTTTCTTT
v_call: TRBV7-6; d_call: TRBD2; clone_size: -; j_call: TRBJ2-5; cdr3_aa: CASSLAGTSGVLPRETQYF; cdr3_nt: TGTGCCAGCAGCTTAGCTGGGACTAGCGGGGTCCTACCGCGAGAGACCCAGTACTTC
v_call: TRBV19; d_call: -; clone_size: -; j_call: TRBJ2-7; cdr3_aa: CASSEGEGGSYEQYF; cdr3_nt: TGTGCCAGTAGTGAAGGCGAGGGTGGCTCCTACGAGCAGTACTTC
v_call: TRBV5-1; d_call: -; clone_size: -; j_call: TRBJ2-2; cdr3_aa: CASSTTGNTGELFF; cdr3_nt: TGCGCCAGCAGCACAACAGGGAACACCGGGGAGCTGTTTTTT
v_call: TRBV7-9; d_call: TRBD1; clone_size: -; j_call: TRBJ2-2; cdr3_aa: CSSSLGQGSGELFF; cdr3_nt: TGTTCCAGCAGCCTCGGACAGGGGAGCGGGGAGCTGTTTTTT
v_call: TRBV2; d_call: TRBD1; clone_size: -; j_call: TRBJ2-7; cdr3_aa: CASKDRVRSYEQYF; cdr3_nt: TGTGCCAGCAAAGACAGGGTAAGGTCCTACGAGCAGTACTTC
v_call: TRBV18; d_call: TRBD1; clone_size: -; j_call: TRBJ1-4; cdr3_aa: CASSPGTGTTNEKLFF; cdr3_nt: TGTGCCAGCTCACCCGGGACAGGGACAACTAATGAAAAACTGTTTTTT
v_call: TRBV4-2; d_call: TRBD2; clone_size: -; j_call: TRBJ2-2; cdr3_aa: CASSQDTSGEVGELFF; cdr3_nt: TGTGCCAGCAGCCAAGACACTAGCGGGGAGGTCGGGGAGCTGTTTTTT
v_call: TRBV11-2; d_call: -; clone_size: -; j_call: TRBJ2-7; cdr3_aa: CASSLVGGAPMQYF; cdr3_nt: TGTGCCAGCAGCTTAGTAGGGGGGGCGCCGATGCAGTACTTC
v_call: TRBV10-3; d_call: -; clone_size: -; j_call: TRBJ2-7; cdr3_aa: CAISGQGNEQYF; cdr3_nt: TGTGCCATCAGTGGGCAGGGGAATGAGCAGTACTTC
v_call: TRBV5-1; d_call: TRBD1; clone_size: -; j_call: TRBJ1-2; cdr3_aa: CASRPSDRGVGYGYTF; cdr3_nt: TGCGCCAGCAGACCCTCCGACAGGGGCGTTGGCTATGGCTACACCTTC
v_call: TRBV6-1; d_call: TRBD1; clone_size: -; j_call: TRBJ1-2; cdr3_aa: CASARTGTGDGYTF; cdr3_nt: TGTGCCAGTGCCCGAACCGGGACAGGGGATGGCTACACCTTC
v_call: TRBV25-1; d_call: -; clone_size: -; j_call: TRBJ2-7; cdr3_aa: CASRPTGTLGEQYF; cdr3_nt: TGTGCCAGCAGACCTACAGGGACCCTGGGGGAGCAGTACTTC
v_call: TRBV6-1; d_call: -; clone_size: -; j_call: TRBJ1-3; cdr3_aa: CASSEFESGNTIYF; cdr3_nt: TGTGCCAGCAGTGAATTCGAAAGCGGAAACACCATATATTTT
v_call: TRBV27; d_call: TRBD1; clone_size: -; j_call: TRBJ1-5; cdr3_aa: CASSLHSGQGVYSNQPQHF; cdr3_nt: TGTGCCAGCAGTTTACACTCGGGACAGGGGGTTTATAGCAATCAGCCCCAGCATTTT
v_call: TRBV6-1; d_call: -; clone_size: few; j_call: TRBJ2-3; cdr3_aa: CASSYAVRADTQYF; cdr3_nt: TGTGCCAGCAGTTATGCGGTACGAGCAGATACGCAGTATTTT
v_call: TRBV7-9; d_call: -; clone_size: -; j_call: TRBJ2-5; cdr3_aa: CASSLAGGQETQYF; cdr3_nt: TGTGCCAGCAGCTTAGCAGGGGGCCAAGAGACCCAGTACTTC
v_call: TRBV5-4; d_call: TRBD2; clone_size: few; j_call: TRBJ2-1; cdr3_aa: CASSWGRLAGGNEQFF; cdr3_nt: TGTGCCAGCAGCTGGGGGCGACTAGCGGGGGGGAATGAGCAGTTCTTC
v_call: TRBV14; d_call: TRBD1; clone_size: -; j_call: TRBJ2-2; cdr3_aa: CASRGQGANTGELFF; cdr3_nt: TGTGCCAGCAGGGGGCAGGGGGCGAACACCGGGGAGCTGTTTTTT
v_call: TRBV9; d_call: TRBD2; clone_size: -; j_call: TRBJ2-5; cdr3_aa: CASSPSTSGGIGVKETQYF; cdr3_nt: TGTGCCAGCAGCCCATCGACTAGCGGGGGGATCGGTGTGAAGGAGACCCAGTACTTC
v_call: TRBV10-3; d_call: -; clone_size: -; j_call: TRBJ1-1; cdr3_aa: CAISDPDAGGGAFF; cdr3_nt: TGTGCCATCAGTGATCCGGACGCCGGGGGGGGAGCTTTCTTT
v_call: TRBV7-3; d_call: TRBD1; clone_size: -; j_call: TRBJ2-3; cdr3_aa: CASSYRQGGTDTQYF; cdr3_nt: TGTGCCAGCAGCTATCGACAGGGCGGCACAGATACGCAGTATTTT
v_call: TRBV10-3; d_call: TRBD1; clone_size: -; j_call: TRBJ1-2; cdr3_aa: CASSQGPQGNGYTF; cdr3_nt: TGTGCCTCGTCACAGGGGCCTCAGGGGAATGGCTACACCTTC
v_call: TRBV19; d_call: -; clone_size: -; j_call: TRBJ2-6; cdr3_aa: CATRGSGANVLTF; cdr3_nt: TGTGCCACCAGAGGGTCTGGGGCCAACGTCCTGACTTTC
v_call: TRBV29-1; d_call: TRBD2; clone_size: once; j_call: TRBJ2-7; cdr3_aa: CSVLRTSGGPSYEQYF; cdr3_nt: TGCAGCGTTTTGAGGACTAGCGGGGGGCCCTCCTACGAGCAGTACTTC